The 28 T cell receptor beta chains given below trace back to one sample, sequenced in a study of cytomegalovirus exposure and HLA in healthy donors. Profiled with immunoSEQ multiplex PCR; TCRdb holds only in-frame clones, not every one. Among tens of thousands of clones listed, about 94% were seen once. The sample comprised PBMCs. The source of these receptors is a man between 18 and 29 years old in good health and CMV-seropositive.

DNA for the CDR3: TGTGCCAGCAGCTTAGCCAGGGGAGTTTCTGAAGCTTTCTTT. Translating gives CASSLARGVSEAFF. This chain links TRBV7-9 with TRBJ1-1, with D possibly TRBD1 on 6 matching bases. This CDR3 has 14 amino acids. Trimming took 0 bases from V and 6 from J, leaving 11 bases between them. Germline V gene sequence: CDR1 SEHNR, CDR2 FQNEAQ (reference sequence).

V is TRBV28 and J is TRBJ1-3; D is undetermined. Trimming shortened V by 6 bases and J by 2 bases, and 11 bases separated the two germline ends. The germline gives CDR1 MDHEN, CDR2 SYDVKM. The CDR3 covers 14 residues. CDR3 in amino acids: CASSPGTAGNTIYF. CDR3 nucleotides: TGTGCCAGCAGCCCCGGAACAGCTGGAAACACCATATATTTT.

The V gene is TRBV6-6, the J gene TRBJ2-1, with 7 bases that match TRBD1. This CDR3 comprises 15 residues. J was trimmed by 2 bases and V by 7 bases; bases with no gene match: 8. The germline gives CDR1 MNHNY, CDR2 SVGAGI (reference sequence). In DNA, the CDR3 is TGTGCCAGCAACGAGGGGGCAGCAACCTACAATGAGCAGTTCTTC. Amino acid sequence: CASNEGAATYNEQFF.

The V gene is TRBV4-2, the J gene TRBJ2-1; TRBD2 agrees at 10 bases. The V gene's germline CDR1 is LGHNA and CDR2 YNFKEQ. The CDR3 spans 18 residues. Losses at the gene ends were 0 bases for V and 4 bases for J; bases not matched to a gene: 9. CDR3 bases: TGTGCCAGCAGCCAAGATTTCAGCGGGGGGGCCATTTACAATGAGCAGTTCTTC. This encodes CASSQDFSGGAIYNEQFF.

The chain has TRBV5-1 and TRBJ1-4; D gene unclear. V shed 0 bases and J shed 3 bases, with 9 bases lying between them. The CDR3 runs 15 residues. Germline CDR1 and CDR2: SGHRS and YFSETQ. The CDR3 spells CASSLDGPANEKLFF. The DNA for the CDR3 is TGCGCCAGCAGCTTGGATGGGCCGGCTAATGAAAAACTGTTTTTT.

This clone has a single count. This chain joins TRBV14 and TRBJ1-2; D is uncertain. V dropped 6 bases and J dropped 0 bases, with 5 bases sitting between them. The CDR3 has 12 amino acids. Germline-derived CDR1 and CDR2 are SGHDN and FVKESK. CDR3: CASSPANYGYTF. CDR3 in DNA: TGTGCCAGCAGTCCGGCTAACTATGGCTACACCTTC.

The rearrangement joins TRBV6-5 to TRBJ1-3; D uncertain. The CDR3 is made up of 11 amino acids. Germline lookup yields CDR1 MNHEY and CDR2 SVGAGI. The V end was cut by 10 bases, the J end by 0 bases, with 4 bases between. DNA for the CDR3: TGTGCCACATCCTCTGGAAACACCATATATTTT. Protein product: CATSSGNTIYF.

This chain's CDR3 is CASSIDGGWNTEAFF. In DNA form, the CDR3 reads TGTGCCAGTAGTATAGATGGCGGGTGGAACACTGAAGCTTTCTTT. The V call is TRBV19, the J call TRBJ1-1, with no clear D. The V and J ends lost 0 bases and 1 base respectively, with 9 bases between them. The CDR3 has 15 residues. Germline CDR1 is LNHDA and CDR2 is SQIVND (reference sequence).

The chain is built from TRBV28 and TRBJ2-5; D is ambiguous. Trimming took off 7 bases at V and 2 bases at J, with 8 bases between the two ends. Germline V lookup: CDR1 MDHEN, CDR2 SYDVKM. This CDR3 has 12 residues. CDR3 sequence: CASTGQQETQYF. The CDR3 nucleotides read TGTGCCAGCACTGGGCAACAAGAGACCCAGTACTTC.

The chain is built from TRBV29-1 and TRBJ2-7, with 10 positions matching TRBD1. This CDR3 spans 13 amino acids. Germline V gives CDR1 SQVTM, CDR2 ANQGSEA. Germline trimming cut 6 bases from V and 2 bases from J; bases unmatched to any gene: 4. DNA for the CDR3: TGCAGCGTCGGGACAGGGGAAACCTACGAGCAGTACTTC. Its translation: CSVGTGETYEQYF.

The CDR3 spells CASSLRGSGYEQYF. CDR3 sequence (DNA): TGTGCCAGCAGTTTAAGGGGTAGTGGCTACGAGCAGTACTTC. V usage is TRBV27 and J usage is TRBJ2-7; TRBD1 is a possible D gene (5 bases). Germline V CDR1 and CDR2: MNHEY, SMNVEV (reference sequence). Trimming shortened V by 2 bases and J by 3 bases, and 11 bases separated the two germline ends. This CDR3 region has 14 residues.

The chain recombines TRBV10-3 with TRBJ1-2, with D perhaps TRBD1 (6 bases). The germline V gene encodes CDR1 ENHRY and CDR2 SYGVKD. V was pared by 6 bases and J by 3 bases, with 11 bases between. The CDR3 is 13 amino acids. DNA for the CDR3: TGTGCCATCAGAGGGGACATCGACTATGGCTACACCTTC. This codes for CAIRGDIDYGYTF.

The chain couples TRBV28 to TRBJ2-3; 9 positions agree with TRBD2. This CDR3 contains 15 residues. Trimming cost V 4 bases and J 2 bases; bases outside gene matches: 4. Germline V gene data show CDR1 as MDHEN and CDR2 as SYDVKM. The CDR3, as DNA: TGTGCCAGCAGTTCTCTAGCGGGAATCACAGATACGCAGTATTTT. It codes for CASSSLAGITDTQYF.

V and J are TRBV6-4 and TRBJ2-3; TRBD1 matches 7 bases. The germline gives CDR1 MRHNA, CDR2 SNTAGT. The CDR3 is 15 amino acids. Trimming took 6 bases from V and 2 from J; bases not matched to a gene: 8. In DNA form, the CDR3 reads TGTGCCAGCAGAGCACGGGACAGCAACACAGATACGCAGTATTTT. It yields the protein CASRARDSNTDTQYF.

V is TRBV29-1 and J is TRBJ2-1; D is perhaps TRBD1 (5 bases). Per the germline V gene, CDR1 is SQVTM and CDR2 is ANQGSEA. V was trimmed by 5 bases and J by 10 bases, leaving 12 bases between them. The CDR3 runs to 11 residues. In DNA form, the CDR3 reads TGCAGCGTTCAAGCAGGGTTCGAGCAGTTCTTC. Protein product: CSVQAGFEQFF.

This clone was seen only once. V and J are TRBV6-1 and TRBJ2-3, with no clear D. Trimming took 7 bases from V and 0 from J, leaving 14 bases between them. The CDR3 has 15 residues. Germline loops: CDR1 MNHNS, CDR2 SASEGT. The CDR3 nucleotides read TGTGCCAGCATCAAAGTCCGGTATAGCACAGATACGCAGTATTTT. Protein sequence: CASIKVRYSTDTQYF.

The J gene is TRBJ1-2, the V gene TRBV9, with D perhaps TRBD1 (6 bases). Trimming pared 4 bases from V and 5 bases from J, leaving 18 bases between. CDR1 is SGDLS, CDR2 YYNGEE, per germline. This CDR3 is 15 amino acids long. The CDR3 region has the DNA TGTGCCAGCAGCAACCCCGACAGGCTACTGTATGGCTACACCTTC. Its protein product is CASSNPDRLLYGYTF.

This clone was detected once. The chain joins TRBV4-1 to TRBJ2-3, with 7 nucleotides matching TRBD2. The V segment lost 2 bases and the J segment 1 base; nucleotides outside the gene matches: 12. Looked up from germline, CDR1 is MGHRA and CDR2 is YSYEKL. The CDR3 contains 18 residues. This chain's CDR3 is CASSQRASGGVGTDTQYF. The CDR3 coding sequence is TGCGCCAGCAGCCAACGAGCTAGCGGAGGTGTGGGCACAGATACGCAGTATTTT.

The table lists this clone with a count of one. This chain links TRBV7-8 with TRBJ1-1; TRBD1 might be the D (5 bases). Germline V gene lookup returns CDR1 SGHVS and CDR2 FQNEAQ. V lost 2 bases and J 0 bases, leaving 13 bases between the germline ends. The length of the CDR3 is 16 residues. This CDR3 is CASSLWGVGMNTEAFF. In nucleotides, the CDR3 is TGTGCCAGCAGCTTATGGGGGGTTGGGATGAACACTGAAGCTTTCTTT.

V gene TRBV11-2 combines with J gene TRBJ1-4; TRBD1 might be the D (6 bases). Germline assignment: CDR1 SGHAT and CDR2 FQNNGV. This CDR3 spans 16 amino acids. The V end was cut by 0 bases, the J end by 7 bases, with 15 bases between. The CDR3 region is CASSLDLGARTEKLFF. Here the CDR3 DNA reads TGTGCCAGCAGCTTAGATCTGGGGGCCCGGACTGAAAAACTGTTTTTT.

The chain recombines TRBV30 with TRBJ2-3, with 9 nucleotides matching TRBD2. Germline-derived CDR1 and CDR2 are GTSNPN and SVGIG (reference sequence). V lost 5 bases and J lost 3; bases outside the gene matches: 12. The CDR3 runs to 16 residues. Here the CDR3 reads CAWGREGRDWTDTQYF. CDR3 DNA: TGTGCCTGGGGGCGGGAGGGCCGTGATTGGACAGATACGCAGTATTTT.

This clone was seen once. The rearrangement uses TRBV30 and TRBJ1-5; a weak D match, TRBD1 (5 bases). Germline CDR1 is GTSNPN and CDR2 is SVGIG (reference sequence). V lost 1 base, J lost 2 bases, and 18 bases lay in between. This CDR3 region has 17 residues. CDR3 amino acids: CAWSGVQGARGNQPQHF. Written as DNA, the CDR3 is TGTGCCTGGAGTGGTGTACAAGGGGCTCGGGGCAATCAGCCCCAGCATTTT.

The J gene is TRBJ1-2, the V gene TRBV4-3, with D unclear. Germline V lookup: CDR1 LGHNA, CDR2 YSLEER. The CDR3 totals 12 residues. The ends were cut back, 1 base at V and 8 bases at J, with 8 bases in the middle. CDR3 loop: CASSQAGSGYTF. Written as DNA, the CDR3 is TGCGCCAGCAGCCAAGCTGGGAGCGGCTACACCTTC.

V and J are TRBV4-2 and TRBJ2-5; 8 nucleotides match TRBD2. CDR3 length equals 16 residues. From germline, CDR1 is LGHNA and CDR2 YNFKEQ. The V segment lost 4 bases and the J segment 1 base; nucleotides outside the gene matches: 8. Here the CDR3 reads CASSPRETSGQETQYF. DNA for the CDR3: TGTGCCAGCAGCCCCCGCGAAACTAGCGGCCAAGAGACCCAGTACTTC.

CDR3 region: CASSPSLAVQETQYF. For the CDR3, the DNA is TGTGCCAGCAGTCCCTCGTTAGCGGTGCAAGAGACCCAGTACTTC. The rearrangement links TRBV28 to TRBJ2-5; possibly TRBD2 for D (6 bases). The CDR3 runs to 15 residues. The germline CDR1 and CDR2 sequences are MDHEN and SYDVKM. With 5 bases removed from V and 2 bases from J, the gap between germline ends came to 15 bases.

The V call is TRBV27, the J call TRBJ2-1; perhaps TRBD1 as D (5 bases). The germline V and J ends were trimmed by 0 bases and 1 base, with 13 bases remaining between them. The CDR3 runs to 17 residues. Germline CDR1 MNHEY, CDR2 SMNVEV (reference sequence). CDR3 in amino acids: CASSLSFGRDSYNEQFF. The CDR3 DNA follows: TGTGCCAGCAGTTTATCTTTCGGCAGGGATTCCTACAATGAGCAGTTCTTC.

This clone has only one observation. The CDR3 here is CASSKVYGQGYEQYF. CDR3 nucleotides: TGTGCCAGCAGCAAAGTTTACGGACAGGGCTACGAGCAGTACTTC. The chain combines TRBV21-1 with TRBJ2-7; TRBD1 reflects the table's D call only, with no check against the DNA. TRBV21-1 is labeled a pseudogene. The CDR3 contains 15 residues.

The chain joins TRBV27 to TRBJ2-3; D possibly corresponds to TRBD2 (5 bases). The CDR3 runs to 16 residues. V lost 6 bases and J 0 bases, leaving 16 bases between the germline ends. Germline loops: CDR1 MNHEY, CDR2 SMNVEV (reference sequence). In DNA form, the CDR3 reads TGTGCCAGCAGCACCCCCAGCGGCGCTAGCACAGATACGCAGTATTTT. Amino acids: CASSTPSGASTDTQYF.